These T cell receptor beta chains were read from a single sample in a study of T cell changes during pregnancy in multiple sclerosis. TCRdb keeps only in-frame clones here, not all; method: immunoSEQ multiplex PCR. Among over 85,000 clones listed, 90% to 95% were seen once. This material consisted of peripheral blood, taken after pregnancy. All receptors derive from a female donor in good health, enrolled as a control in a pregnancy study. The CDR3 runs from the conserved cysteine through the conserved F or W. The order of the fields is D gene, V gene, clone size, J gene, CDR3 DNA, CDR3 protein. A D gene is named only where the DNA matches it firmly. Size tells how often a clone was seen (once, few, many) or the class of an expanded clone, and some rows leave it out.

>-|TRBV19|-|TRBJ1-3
TGTGCCAGTGTGGGCCGTGCTCTCTCTGGAAACACCATATATTTT
CASVGRALSGNTIYF
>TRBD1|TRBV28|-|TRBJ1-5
TGTGCCAGCAGCGCGACAGGGGGCGTCAATCAGCCCCAGCATTTT
CASSATGGVNQPQHF
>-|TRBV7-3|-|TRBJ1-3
TGTGCCAGTTCCCCAGATTCTGGAAACACCATATATTTT
CASSPDSGNTIYF
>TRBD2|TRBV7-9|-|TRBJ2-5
TGTGCCTGCCCCCGTCTAGCGGGCGGGAGGGAGACCCAGTACTTC
CACPRLAGGRETQYF
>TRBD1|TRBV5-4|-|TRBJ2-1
TGTGCCAGCAGCCCCAAGCCGGACAGGGGGCCGAATGAGCAGTTCTTC
CASSPKPDRGPNEQFF
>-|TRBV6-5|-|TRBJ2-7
TGTGCCAGCCGGAACTCAGCGGGTTTCTACGAGCAGTACTTC
CASRNSAGFYEQYF
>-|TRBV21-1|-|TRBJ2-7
TGTGCCAGCAGCAAAGTCTGGAGCGGGGGGGCCAGTTTCTACGAGCAGTACTTC
CASSKVWSGGASFYEQYF
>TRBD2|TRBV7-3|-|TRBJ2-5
TGTGCCAGCAGCTTAACCTTGCTAGCGGGAGAGACCCAGTACTTC
CASSLTLLAGETQYF
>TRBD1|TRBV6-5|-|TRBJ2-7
TGTGCCAGCAGTTACTCCCGGACAGGGGTCGAGCAGTACTTC
CASSYSRTGVEQYF
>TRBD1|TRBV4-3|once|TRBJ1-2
TGCGCCAGCAGCCAAGACGACAGGGCGGCGTATGGCTACACCTTC
CASSQDDRAAYGYTF
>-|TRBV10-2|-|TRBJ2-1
TGCGCCAGCAGTGACCTAGGTCTCAATGAGCAGTTCTTC
CASSDLGLNEQFF
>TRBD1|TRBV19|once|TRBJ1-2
TGTGCCAGTCTGGGACAGGGCGGCGGCTACACCTTC
CASLGQGGGYTF
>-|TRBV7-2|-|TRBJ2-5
TGTGCCAGCAGCCCCGGAGGGGCCCGGGAGACCCAGTACTTC
CASSPGGARETQYF
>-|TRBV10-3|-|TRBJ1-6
TGTGCCACCAAGGAGGGCAGGGAAGTCTATAATTCACCCCTCCACTTT
CATKEGREVYNSPLHF
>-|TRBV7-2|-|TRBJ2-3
TGTGCCAGCAGCTTAGCTCCTAGCACAGATACGCAGTATTTT
CASSLAPSTDTQYF
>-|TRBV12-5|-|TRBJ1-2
TGTGCTAGTGGTTTGCCCCGACAGTTGAACTATGGCTACACCTTC
CASGLPRQLNYGYTF
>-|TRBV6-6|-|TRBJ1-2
TGTGCCAGCAGTTCGTGGCCCAACTATGGCTACACCTTC
CASSSWPNYGYTF
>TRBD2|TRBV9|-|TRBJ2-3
TGTGCCAGCAGCCCCCGGACTAGTCTTTGGATATATACGCAGTATTTT
CASSPRTSLWIYTQYF
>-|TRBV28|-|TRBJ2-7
TGTGCCAGCGAGGGCGGCTCCTACGAGCAGTACTTC
CASEGGSYEQYF
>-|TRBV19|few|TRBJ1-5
TGTGCCAGTAGGATGGTCAGCCAGCATTTT
CASRMVSQHF
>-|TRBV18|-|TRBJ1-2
TGTGCCAGCTCACCCGGGGGTAACTATGGCTACACCTTC
CASSPGGNYGYTF
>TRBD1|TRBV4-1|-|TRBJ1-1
TGCGCCAGCAGCCCGTCCCGGGACAGGCCCCAGGGGACTGAAGCTTTCTTT
CASSPSRDRPQGTEAFF
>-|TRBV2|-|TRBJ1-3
TGTGCCATCACAAAACGCTCTGGAAACACCATATATTTT
CAITKRSGNTIYF
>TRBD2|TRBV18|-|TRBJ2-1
TGTGCCAGCTCACCGGGACTAGCCGACAGTGAGCAGTTCTTC
CASSPGLADSEQFF
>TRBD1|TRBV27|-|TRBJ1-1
TGTGCCAGCAGTTTATACGGGACAGCACCTAACACTGAAGCTTTCTTT
CASSLYGTAPNTEAFF
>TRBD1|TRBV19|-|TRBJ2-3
TGTGCCAGTAGTAGGGACAGGGCTAGCACAGATACGCAGTATTTT
CASSRDRASTDTQYF
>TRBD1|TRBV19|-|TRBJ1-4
TGTGCCAGTAGCTCACCGGGACAGGTTCTTGAAAAACTGTTTTTT
CASSSPGQVLEKLFF
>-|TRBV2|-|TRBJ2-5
TGTGCCAGCAGCGAACTTACCCTAAAGACCCAGTACTTC
CASSELTLKTQYF
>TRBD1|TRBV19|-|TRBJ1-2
TGTGCCAGTAGTTCGGACAGGGATGCCCGCAACTATGGCTACACCTTC
CASSSDRDARNYGYTF
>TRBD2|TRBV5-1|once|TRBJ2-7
TGCGCCAGCAATAGCGGGGGCCACTACGAGCAGTACTTC
CASNSGGHYEQYF
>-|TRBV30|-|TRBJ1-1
TGTGCCTGGAGTGTAGAGGTGAACACTGAAGCTTTCTTT
CAWSVEVNTEAFF
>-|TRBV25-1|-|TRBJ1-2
TGTGCCAGCAGCGGGGGATTAGGGTATGGCTACACCTTC
CASSGGLGYGYTF
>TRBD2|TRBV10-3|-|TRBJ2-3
TGTGCCATCAGTGAGGGGGGGGTGACAGATACGCAGTATTTT
CAISEGGVTDTQYF
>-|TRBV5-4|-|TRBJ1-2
TGTGCCAGCAGCTTGGGTGCGGACTATGGCTACACCTTC
CASSLGADYGYTF
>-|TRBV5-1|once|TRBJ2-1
TGCGCCAGCAGCTTGGCGGGCGGAGGCCATGAGCAGTTCTTC
CASSLAGGGHEQFF
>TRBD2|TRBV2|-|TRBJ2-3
TGTGCCAGCAGTGAAGGGACTAGCGGGGGGGCCCCAGATACGCAGTATTTT
CASSEGTSGGAPDTQYF
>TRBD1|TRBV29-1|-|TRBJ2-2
TGCAGCGTCCTAGGGGGACAGGGGGCTACCTACGCGAACACCGGGGAGCTGTTTTTT
CSVLGGQGATYANTGELFF
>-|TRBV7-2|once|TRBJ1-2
TGTGCCAGCAGCTTAGAATGGGCCGGCACCTATGGCTACACCTTC
CASSLEWAGTYGYTF
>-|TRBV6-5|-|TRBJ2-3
TGTGCCAGCAGTTTACAGGCCAGTGGCACAGATACGCAGTATTTT
CASSLQASGTDTQYF
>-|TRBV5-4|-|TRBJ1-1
TGTGCCAGCAGCTATCGCGGGGGGGGTACTGAAGCTTTCTTT
CASSYRGGGTEAFF
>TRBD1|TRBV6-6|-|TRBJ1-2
TGTGCCAGCAGTTCGGACAGGTCCAACTATGGCTACACCTTC
CASSSDRSNYGYTF
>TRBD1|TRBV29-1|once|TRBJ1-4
TGCAGCGTTAAACAGGGGGCAGGGGAAAAACTGTTTTTT
CSVKQGAGEKLFF
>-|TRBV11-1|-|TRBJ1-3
TGTGCCAGCAGCTCGGCAGGGATTGGAAACACCATATATTTT
CASSSAGIGNTIYF
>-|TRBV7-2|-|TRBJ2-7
TGTGCCAGCAGCTTAGGAGTGGTGGCCTACGAGCAGTACTTC
CASSLGVVAYEQYF
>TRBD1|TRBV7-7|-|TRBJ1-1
TGTGCTAGCAGCTTAAACAGGGGACCCAATTACACTGAAACTTTCTTT
CASSLNRGPNYTETFF
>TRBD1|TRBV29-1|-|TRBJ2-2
TGCAGCGTGGGACAGGGGCTCGTCACCGGGGAGCTGTTTTTT
CSVGQGLVTGELFF
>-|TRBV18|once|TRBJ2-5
TGTGCCAGCTCACCCCAGGAGACCCAGTACTTC
CASSPQETQYF
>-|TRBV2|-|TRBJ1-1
TGTGCCAGCAGTCGGGACATGACGGCTGCTGAAGCTTTCTTT
CASSRDMTAAEAFF
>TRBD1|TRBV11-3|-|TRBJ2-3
TGTGCCAGCAGCCCACGACAGGGGAGCACAGATACGCAGTATTTT
CASSPRQGSTDTQYF
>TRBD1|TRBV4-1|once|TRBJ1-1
TGCGCCAGCAGCCACCCACAGGGGAGGACTGAAGCTTTCTTT
CASSHPQGRTEAFF
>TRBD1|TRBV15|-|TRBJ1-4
TGTGCCACCAGCAAAACAGGGGGAGAAAAACTGTTTTTT
CATSKTGGEKLFF
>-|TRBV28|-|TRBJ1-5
TGTGCCAGCCAAAAGGCCGGGGGCAATCAGCCCCAGCATTTT
CASQKAGGNQPQHF
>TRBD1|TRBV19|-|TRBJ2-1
TGTGCCAGTAGTATAGGACAGGGATATGAGCAGTTCTTC
CASSIGQGYEQFF
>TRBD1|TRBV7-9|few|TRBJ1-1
TGTGCCAGCAGCTTATCCGGGACCCAGGGGGTAGCTTTCTTT
CASSLSGTQGVAFF
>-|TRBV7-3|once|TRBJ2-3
TGTGCCAGCAGCCCCCCCCGGGGCGGCAGGGGGGTAGTAGCGCAGTATTTT
CASSPPRGGRGVVAQYF